What follows are 12 T cell receptor beta chains derived from one specimen sequenced in a study of PD-1 blockade in classical Hodgkin lymphoma. Following autologous stem cell transplantation, relapse occurred in every patient, and exposure to brentuximab vedotin varied. The data were produced by immunoSEQ multiplex PCR, yet TCRdb's version contains in-frame clones alone and is incomplete. Among 30,000 to 45,000 clones listed, around 87% were seen once. Sequences were derived from peripheral blood mononuclear cells (PBMCs), sampled at baseline. The receptors here all came from a human donor with classical Hodgkin lymphoma.

The chain uses TRBV12-5 and TRBJ2-3, with D possibly TRBD2 on 5 matching bases. Trimming shortened V by 1 base and J by 4 bases, and 15 bases separated the two germline ends. The length of the CDR3 is 16 residues. Looked up from germline, CDR1 is LGHNT and CDR2 is FRNRAP. The chain's CDR3 is CASGLGMTKEADTQYF. The CDR3 DNA reads as TGTGCTAGTGGTTTGGGAATGACTAAGGAGGCAGATACGCAGTATTTT.

The chain has TRBV27 and TRBJ2-7; unclear D gene. Trimming took off 4 bases at V and 6 bases at J, with 1 base between the two ends. CDR1 and CDR2 (germline): MNHEY, SMNVEV (reference sequence). This CDR3 contains 9 residues. This chain's CDR3 is CASSSEQYF. In DNA, the CDR3 is TGTGCCAGCAGTTCCGAGCAGTACTTC.

This clone was detected once. This chain joins TRBV18 and TRBJ1-1; no clear D. Trimming took off 1 base at V and 1 base at J, with 4 bases between the two ends. Germline CDR1 and CDR2: KGHSH and LQKENI. The CDR3 extends over 13 amino acids. CDR3 region: CASSPLANTEAFF. DNA of the CDR3: TGTGCCAGCTCACCACTCGCGAACACTGAAGCTTTCTTT.

The gene calls are TRBV7-9 and TRBJ1-1; D remains unclear. V lost 5 bases to trimming and J lost 1 base, with 11 bases between them. Germline V CDR1 and CDR2: SEHNR, FQNEAQ (reference sequence). This CDR3 is built from 14 residues. DNA of the CDR3: TGTGCCAGCAGCCCCCGGGTGGAGAACACTGAAGCTTTCTTT. This translates into CASSPRVENTEAFF. The whole variable domain, filled in from reference TRBV7-9 and TRBJ1-1, reads DTGVSQNPRHKITKRGQNVTFRCDPISEHNRLYWYRQTLGQGPEFLTYFQNEAQLEKSRLLSDRFSAERPKGSFSTLEIQRTEQGDSAMYLCASSPRVENTEAFFGQGTRLTVV.

The rearrangement joins TRBV10-3 to TRBJ1-2, with 8 positions matching TRBD1. CDR1 and CDR2 (germline): ENHRY, SYGVKD. The ends lost 4 bases at V and 6 bases at J; junction bases unmatched: 1. The CDR3 contains 12 residues. Here the CDR3 DNA reads TGTGCCATCAGTGCCAGGGGGCATGGCTACACCTTC. It encodes CAISARGHGYTF.

The gene calls are TRBV5-6 and TRBJ1-2; TRBD1 agrees at 9 bases. The junction had 7 bases not matched to a gene; V was cut back by 0 bases and J by 7 bases. Germline CDR1 is SGHDT and CDR2 is YYEEEE. The length of the CDR3 is 15 residues. The CDR3 sequence: CASSLGTGGSRGYTF. The CDR3 DNA sequence: TGTGCCAGCAGCTTGGGCACAGGGGGCTCTCGTGGCTACACCTTC.

V gene TRBV28 combines with J gene TRBJ2-3, with D maybe TRBD2 (5 bases). CDR1 and CDR2 (germline): MDHEN, SYDVKM. With 2 bases removed from V and 5 bases from J, the gap between germline ends came to 8 bases. The CDR3 is 13 amino acids. CDR3 sequence (DNA): TGTGCCAGCAGTTTAGGACTGGGAGATACGCAGTATTTT. It is translated as CASSLGLGDTQYF.

This clone was seen only a few times. The chain has TRBV7-2 and TRBJ2-3; D ambiguous. Trimming removed 5 bases from V and 0 bases from J, with 3 bases in between. The germline CDR1 and CDR2 sequences are SGHTA and FQGNSA. This CDR3 region has 12 residues. In DNA, the CDR3 is TGTGCCAGCAGCCTTAGCACAGATACGCAGTATTTT. Amino acid sequence: CASSLSTDTQYF.

The V and J genes are TRBV7-6 and TRBJ2-1; TRBD2 matches at 8 bases. The trim removed 3 bases at V and 2 bases at J, leaving 6 bases unmatched. The CDR3 is 16 amino acids. The V gene's germline CDR1 is SGHVS and CDR2 FNYEAQ. The CDR3 DNA is TGTGCCAGCAGCTTCTTGACTAGCGAGACCTACAATGAGCAGTTCTTC. Translation: CASSFLTSETYNEQFF.

The rearrangement links TRBV10-3 to TRBJ2-5; unclear D gene. Germline V gene data show CDR1 as ENHRY and CDR2 as SYGVKD. The V end was cut by 2 bases, the J end by 2 bases, with 9 bases between. CDR3 length equals 14 residues. The DNA of the CDR3 is TGTGCCATCAGTGAGAGGAGCAGACAAGAGACCCAGTACTTC. It specifies CAISERSRQETQYF.

This clone was picked up a small number of times. This sequence joins TRBV18 and TRBJ1-2; 7 positions match TRBD1. CDR1 is KGHSH, CDR2 LQKENI, per germline. The CDR3 length is 13 residues. V was clipped by 3 bases and J by 8 bases; unmatched bases: 6. This chain's CDR3 is CASSPRDRVGYTF. In DNA form, the CDR3 reads TGTGCCAGCTCACCGCGCGACAGGGTCGGCTACACCTTC.

The V gene is TRBV27, the J gene TRBJ2-3, with 7 positions matching TRBD2. The CDR3 totals 13 residues. The germline V gene encodes CDR1 MNHEY and CDR2 SMNVEV (reference sequence). V dropped 8 bases and J dropped 6; count of bases not matched to a gene: 8. This CDR3 reads CASGHTAGDTQYF. CDR3 coding DNA: TGTGCCAGCGGACACACAGCGGGGGATACGCAGTATTTT.